This T cell receptor beta chain derives from a study of CD4 and CD8 cells across lung adenocarcinoma regions. Localized lung adenocarcinoma, a non-small cell lung cancer, affected the donors. Worth noting for this clonotype: Its ends do not fully match the called genes, so a read error is possible.

Using its own MiXCR run on the PCR reads, TCRdb lists one record per CDR3 protein. Of approximately 12,000 distinct CDR3 sequences in the sample, roughly 48% were seen once. CDR3 length: 16 amino acids. Germline CDR1 reads MNHNS; CDR2 reads SASEGT. The chain uses TRBV6-1 and TRBJ2-1, with unresolved D. The source is a female donor with lung adenocarcinoma. The CD4 and CD8 labels of this study may be unreliable. The sequencing input was CD8+ T cells from the margin of a lung tumor. CDR3 in amino acids: CASSEAGCATYSEQFF. Written as DNA, the CDR3 is TGTGCCAGCAGTGAAGCGGGCTGTGCGACCTACAGTGAGCAGTTCTTT.